This is a list of T cell receptor beta chains from one sample in a study of blood T cell repertoires in COVID-19. The assay was immunoSEQ multiplex PCR, and TCRdb's table has in-frame clones only and misses some. The sample lists over 250,000 clones; around nine tenths were seen once. The specimen was peripheral blood. The receptors were sampled from a woman in her 70s with COVID-19, enrolled during active disease. Both conserved end residues are part of each CDR3. D genes are given only for firm matches. Clone size is given for some rows only: seen once, a few or many times, or a class if the clone is expanded.

>.|TRBD1|TRBJ2-7|TRBV6-5
CASSRTGISYEQYF
TGTGCCAGCAGCCGGACAGGTATCTCCTACGAGCAGTACTTC
>.|TRBD2|TRBJ2-3|TRBV10-2
CASSPGGWEQYF
TGCGCCAGCAGTCCCGGGGGGTGGGAGCAGTATTTT
>.|.|TRBJ1-2|TRBV9
CASSRGGGGYTF
TGTGCCAGCAGCCGGGGCGGGGGAGGCTACACCTTC
>.|TRBD1|TRBJ1-6|TRBV29-1
CSVPDRFSSYNSPLHF
TGCAGCGTTCCGGACAGGTTTAGCTCCTATAATTCACCCCTCCACTTT
>few|.|TRBJ1-1|TRBV19
CASTLRGGNTEAFF
TGTGCCAGTACCCTCCGGGGAGGGAACACTGAAGCTTTCTTT
>.|.|TRBJ1-5|TRBV18
CASSPGLGDNQPQHF
TGTGCCAGCTCACCGGGCTTGGGTGATAATCAGCCCCAGCATTTT
>.|.|TRBJ1-6|TRBV27
CASSPRWPGSTSPLHF
TGTGCCAGCAGTCCGAGGTGGCCAGGGTCAACGTCACCCCTCCACTTT
>.|.|TRBJ1-2|TRBV18
CASSPITGLQNYGYTF
TGTGCCAGCTCACCGATCACAGGGCTACAAAACTATGGCTACACCTTC
>.|.|TRBJ1-1|TRBV10-2
CASRREVRYTNTEAFF
TGCGCCAGCCGTAGAGAGGTTAGGTATACGAACACTGAAGCTTTCTTT
>.|TRBD2|TRBJ2-7|TRBV28
CASSFRTSGAYEQYF
TGTGCCAGCAGTTTTCGTACTAGCGGGGCCTACGAGCAGTACTTC